The 16 T cell receptor beta chains presented below share a single source sample, sequenced in a study of glioma-infiltrating T cells. Using RNA template, CDR3s of TCR alpha and beta were amplified with iRepertoire arm-PCR. TCRdb analysed the multiplex PCR reads with MiXCR anew, one entry per CDR3 protein. The table lists 300,000 to 450,000 distinct CDR3 sequences, approximately 42% of them singletons. The sequenced material came from glioma tissue, nonneoplastic brain tissue, or PBMCs (not recorded which). The receptors shown here come from a human donor with low-grade glioma or glioblastoma, undergoing nonglioma brain surgery, or in good health (not recorded which).

The V gene is TRBV4-3, the J gene TRBJ2-7; D is possibly TRBD1 (6 bases). This CDR3 region has 15 residues. The V gene's germline CDR1 is LGHNA and CDR2 YSLEER. V was pared by 0 bases and J by 3 bases, with 12 bases between. CDR3 coding DNA: TGCGCCAGCAGCCAAGAACGGGACACCATCTACGAGCAGTACTTC. Protein product: CASSQERDTIYEQYF.

This clonotype was counted a few times. V gene TRBV27 combines with J gene TRBJ1-1, with D possibly being TRBD1 (6 bases). CDR3 size: 16 residues. V was cut by 2 bases and J by 0 bases, with 13 bases left in between. Germline-derived CDR1 and CDR2 are MNHEY and SMNVEV (reference sequence). The CDR3 DNA sequence: TGTGCCAGCAGTTTAGGTTGGGGGCAGGTGAACACTGAAGCTTTCTTT. Translating gives CASSLGWGQVNTEAFF.

V usage is TRBV7-6 and J usage is TRBJ2-7; a possible D gene is TRBD2 (6 bases). Germline values: CDR1 SGHVS, CDR2 FNYEAQ. The CDR3 consists of 17 residues. The V and J ends lost 5 bases and 0 bases respectively, with 20 bases between them. Written as DNA, the CDR3 is TGTGCCAGCAGCCTTGCCGAGCGGGCCCCGTACTCCTACGAGCAGTACTTC. The encoded protein is CASSLAERAPYSYEQYF.

This clonotype was recorded at least ten times. The V gene is TRBV27, the J gene TRBJ2-5; D is unresolved. Germline V gene data show CDR1 as MNHEY and CDR2 as SMNVEV (reference sequence). V was shortened by 3 bases and J by 8 bases, with 13 bases between the two germline ends. The CDR3 has 13 amino acids. CDR3 sequence (DNA): TGTGCCAGCAGTTTTGGTCCTCTTCTAACCCAGTACTTC. This encodes CASSFGPLLTQYF.

V is TRBV15 and J is TRBJ1-5, with D unresolved. The germline CDR1 and CDR2 sequences are LNHNV and YYDKDF (reference sequence). This CDR3 has 15 residues. The V end was cut by 0 bases, the J end by 11 bases, with 17 bases between. The CDR3 reads CATSREPTANRAQHF. The CDR3 coding sequence is TGTGCCACCAGCAGAGAACCGACCGCGAATAGGGCCCAGCATTTT. The entire variable domain, with the rest obtained from reference TRBV15 and TRBJ1-5, is as follows: DAMVIQNPRYQVTQFGKPVTLSCSQTLNHNVMYWYQQKSSQAPKLLFHYYDKDFNNEADTPDNFQSRRPNTSFCFLDIRSPGLGDTAMYLCATSREPTANRAQHFGDGTRLSIL.

About this clonotype: Given a much more abundant clone one base away, this may be a read error. The chain uses TRBV6-6 and TRBJ2-1; the D call may be TRBD1 or TRBD2 (5 bases each). Germline CDR1 reads MNHNY; CDR2 reads SVGAGI (reference sequence). Trimming cost V 0 bases and J 9 bases, with 12 bases left between them. The CDR3 has 14 amino acids. The CDR3 nucleotides read TGTGCCAGCAGTTACTCTGCTCGGGGCTTTGAGCAGTTCTTC. This codes for CASSYSARGFEQFF.

Ten or more counts support this clonotype. The V and J genes are TRBV27 and TRBJ1-2; D not resolved. The germline CDR1 and CDR2 sequences are MNHEY and SMNVEV (reference sequence). Deletions cut 2 bases from V and 4 bases from J, with 14 bases between. The length of the CDR3 is 15 residues. Here the CDR3 reads CASSLAAFSSYGYTF. The CDR3 DNA follows: TGTGCCAGCAGTTTAGCGGCCTTCTCTAGCTATGGCTACACCTTC.

V and J are TRBV7-6 and TRBJ1-1; maybe TRBD1 (6 bases). CDR3 length: 15 amino acids. Between the trimmed V and J ends, which lost 5 bases and 4 bases, there was a span of 17 bases. Germline V lookup: CDR1 SGHVS, CDR2 FNYEAQ. CDR3 protein: CASSPVGGPTTEAFF. The CDR3 DNA reads TGTGCCAGCAGCCCAGTAGGGGGTCCTACCACTGAAGCTTTCTTT.

As concerns this clonotype: This may arise from a read error, as a much more abundant clone is one base away. The chain employs TRBV4-1 and TRBJ2-3; possible D gene TRBD1, 6 bases. With 4 bases removed from V and 5 bases from J, the gap between germline ends came to 22 bases. The CDR3 length is 17 residues. The germline V gene has CDR1 MGHRA and CDR2 YSYEKL. The CDR3 DNA follows: TGCGCCAGCAGCCTCAACAGGGACCGTAACGGCGTAGATACGCAGTATTTT. The encoded protein is CASSLNRDRNGVDTQYF.

V usage is TRBV18 and J usage is TRBJ1-1, with 8 positions matching TRBD1. With V trimmed by 0 bases and J by 7 bases, 4 bases remained unmatched. The CDR3 totals 14 residues. The V gene's germline CDR1 is KGHSH and CDR2 LQKENI. This CDR3 is CASSPPDRVGEAFF. CDR3 DNA sequence: TGTGCCAGCTCACCACCGGACAGGGTAGGTGAAGCTTTCTTT.

This clonotype has more than one count but fewer than ten. This chain connects TRBV28 to TRBJ1-5; TRBD1 might be the D (5 bases). Trimming took off 1 base at V and 8 bases at J, with 12 bases between the two ends. Germline assignment: CDR1 MDHEN and CDR2 SYDVKM. The CDR3 is 14 amino acids. The CDR3 sequence: CASSLSQAIEPQHF. The CDR3 DNA sequence: TGTGCCAGCAGTTTATCACAGGCCATTGAGCCCCAGCATTTT. Complete variable domain (other parts from reference TRBV28 and TRBJ1-5): DVKVTQSSRYLVKRTGEKVFLECVQDMDHENMFWYRQDPGLGLRLIYFSYDVKMKEKGDIPEGYSVSREKKERFSLILESASTNQTSMYLCASSLSQAIEPQHFGDGTRLSIL.

This clonotype turned up a few times. The CDR3 DNA is TGTGCCAGCAGTTACGCGAGACCATACGGGACCCAGTACTTC. Protein sequence: CASSYARPYGTQYF. The V call is TRBV6-6, the J call TRBJ2-5; D ambiguous. The V and J ends lost 2 bases and 7 bases respectively, with 14 bases between them. CDR1 is MNHNY and CDR2 is SVGAGI in the germline V gene (reference sequence). The CDR3 consists of 14 residues.

The rearrangement links TRBV19 to TRBJ2-1, with D maybe TRBD2 (6 bases). The CDR3 has 17 amino acids. Germline V gene data show CDR1 as LNHDA and CDR2 as SQIVND (reference sequence). V lost 4 bases and J 7 bases, leaving 23 bases between the germline ends. The CDR3 DNA sequence: TGTGCCAGTAGTACGCAGCCCTTAGCGGCCCCAAGGAATGAGCAGTTCTTC. Its translation: CASSTQPLAAPRNEQFF.

The CDR3 sequence is CSVGILGGSYEQYF. CDR3 DNA sequence: TGCAGCGTTGGAATCTTGGGGGGGTCCTACGAGCAGTACTTC. The chain employs TRBV29-1 and TRBJ2-7, with 7 bases that match TRBD2. Trimming removed 4 bases from V and 1 base from J; junction bases left unmatched: 7. CDR1 is SQVTM and CDR2 is ANQGSEA in the germline V gene. The CDR3 length is 14 residues.

This clonotype was counted only a few times. This chain links TRBV4-3 with TRBJ2-1; 7 bases agree with TRBD1. This CDR3 region has 13 residues. V shed 0 bases and J 13 bases; nucleotides not matched to a gene: 6. CDR1 and CDR2 from the germline V gene are LGHNA and YSLEER. This CDR3 reads CASSQDPQGDQFF. The CDR3 nucleotides read TGCGCCAGCAGCCAAGATCCCCAGGGGGATCAGTTCTTC.

Notes on this clonotype: The junction differs from germline at one of its ends, possibly a read error. The V and J genes are TRBV18 and TRBJ1-1; D is uncertain. Germline values: CDR1 KGHSH, CDR2 LQKENI. The CDR3 length is 14 residues. CDR3 sequence (DNA): TGCGCCAGCTCACCCTCCGCAGCGAACACTGAAGCTTTCTTT. This encodes CASSPSAANTEAFF.